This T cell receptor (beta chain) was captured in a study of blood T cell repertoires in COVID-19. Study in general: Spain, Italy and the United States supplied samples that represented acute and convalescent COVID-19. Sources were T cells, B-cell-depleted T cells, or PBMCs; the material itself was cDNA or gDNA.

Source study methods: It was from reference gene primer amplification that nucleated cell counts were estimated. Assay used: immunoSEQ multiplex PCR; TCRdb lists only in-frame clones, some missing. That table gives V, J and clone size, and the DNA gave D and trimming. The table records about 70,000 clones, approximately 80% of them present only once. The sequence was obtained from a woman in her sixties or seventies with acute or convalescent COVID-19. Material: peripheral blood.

CDR3 region: CASSFGELAINEQFF. CDR3 coding DNA: TGTGCCAGCAGCTTTGGGGAGCTGGCAATCAATGAGCAGTTCTTC. The chain links TRBV6-5 to TRBJ2-1, with D perhaps matching TRBD2 (5 bases). The CDR3 is made up of 15 amino acids. Looked up from germline, CDR1 is MNHEY and CDR2 is SVGAGI. V lost 6 bases to trimming and J lost 6 bases, with 18 bases between them.